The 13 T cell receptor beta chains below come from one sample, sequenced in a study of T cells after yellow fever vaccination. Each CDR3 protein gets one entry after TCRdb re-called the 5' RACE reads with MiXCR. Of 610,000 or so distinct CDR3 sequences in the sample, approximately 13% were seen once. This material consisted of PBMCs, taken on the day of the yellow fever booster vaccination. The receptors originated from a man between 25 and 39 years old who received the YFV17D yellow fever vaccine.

CDR3 loop: CASSLEPTAQYF. The CDR3 nucleotides read TGTGCCAGCAGCTTAGAACCTACCGCGCAGTACTTC. The chain carries TRBV7-6 and TRBJ2-7; no firm D call. Germline CDR1 is SGHVS and CDR2 is FNYEAQ. The CDR3 consists of 12 residues. Trimming shortened V by 1 base and J by 9 bases, and 10 bases separated the two germline ends.

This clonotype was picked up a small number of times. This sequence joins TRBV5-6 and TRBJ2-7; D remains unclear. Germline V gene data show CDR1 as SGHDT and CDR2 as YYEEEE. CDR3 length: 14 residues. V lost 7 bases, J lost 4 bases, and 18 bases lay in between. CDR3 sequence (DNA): TGTGCCAGCGGTAATTACAGAGAGAAATACGAGCAGTACTTC. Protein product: CASGNYREKYEQYF.

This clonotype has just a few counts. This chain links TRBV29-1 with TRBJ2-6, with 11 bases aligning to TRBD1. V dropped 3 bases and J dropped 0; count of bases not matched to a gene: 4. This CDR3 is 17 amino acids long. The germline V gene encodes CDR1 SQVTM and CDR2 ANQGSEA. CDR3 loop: CSVDAGTGGSGANVLTF. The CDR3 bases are TGCAGCGTTGACGCAGGGACAGGGGGCTCTGGGGCCAACGTCCTGACTTTC.

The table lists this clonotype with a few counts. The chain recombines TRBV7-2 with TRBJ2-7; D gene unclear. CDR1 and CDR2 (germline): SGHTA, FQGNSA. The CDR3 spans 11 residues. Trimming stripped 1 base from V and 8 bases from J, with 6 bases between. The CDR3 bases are TGTGCCAGCAGCTTAGGATTCCAGCAGTACTTC. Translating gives CASSLGFQQYF.

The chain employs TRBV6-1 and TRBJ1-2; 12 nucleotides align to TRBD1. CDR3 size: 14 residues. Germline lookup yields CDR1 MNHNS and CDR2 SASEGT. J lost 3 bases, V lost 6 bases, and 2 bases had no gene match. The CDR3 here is CASRGQGAYYGYTF. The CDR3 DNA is TGTGCCAGCAGGGGACAGGGGGCGTACTATGGCTACACCTTC.

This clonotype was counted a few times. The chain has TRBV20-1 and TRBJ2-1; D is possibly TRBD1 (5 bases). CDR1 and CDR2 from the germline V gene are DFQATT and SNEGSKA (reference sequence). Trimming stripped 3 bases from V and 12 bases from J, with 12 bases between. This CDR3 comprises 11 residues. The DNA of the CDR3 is TGCAGTGCTAGGAGACAGTGGGGGCAGTTCTTC. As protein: CSARRQWGQFF.

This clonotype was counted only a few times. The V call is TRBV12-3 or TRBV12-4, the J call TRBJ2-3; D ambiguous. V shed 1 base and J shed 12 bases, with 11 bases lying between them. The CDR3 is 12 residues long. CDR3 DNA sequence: TGTGCCAGCAGTTTAGGCGGACGGGTTCAGTATTTT. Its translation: CASSLGGRVQYF.

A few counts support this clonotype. CDR3 nucleotide sequence: TGTGCCACTAGTAGCGGGAAGAACACCGGGGAGCTGTTTTTT. Translating gives CATSSGKNTGELFF. This chain connects TRBV15 to TRBJ2-2; 8 positions match TRBD2. The CDR3 spans 14 residues. Germline V gene lookup returns CDR1 LNHNV and CDR2 YYDKDF (reference sequence). Trimming at V came to 9 bases and at J to 1 base, leaving 4 bases not matched to a gene.

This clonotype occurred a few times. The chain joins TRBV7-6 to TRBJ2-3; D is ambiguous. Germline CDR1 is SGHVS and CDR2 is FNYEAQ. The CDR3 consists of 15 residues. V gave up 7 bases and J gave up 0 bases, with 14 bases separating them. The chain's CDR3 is CASTSLVSSTDTQYF. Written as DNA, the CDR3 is TGTGCCAGCACTTCCCTAGTCAGTAGCACAGATACGCAGTATTTT. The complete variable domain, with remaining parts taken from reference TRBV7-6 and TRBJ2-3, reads GAGVSQSPRYKVTKRGQDVALRCDPISGHVSLYWYRQALGQGPEFLTYFNYEAQQDKSGLPNDRFSAERPEGSISTLTIQRTEQRDSAMYRCASTSLVSSTDTQYFGPGTRLTVL.

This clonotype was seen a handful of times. The CDR3 region has the DNA TGTGCCAGCTCACCGGTCGGGGCAAGCTACAATGAGCAGTTCTTC. Protein: CASSPVGASYNEQFF. The chain uses TRBV18 and TRBJ2-1; possibly TRBD1 or TRBD2 for D (5 bases each). This CDR3 is built from 15 residues. The V end was cut by 3 bases, the J end by 3 bases, with 12 bases between. Germline CDR1 is KGHSH and CDR2 is LQKENI.

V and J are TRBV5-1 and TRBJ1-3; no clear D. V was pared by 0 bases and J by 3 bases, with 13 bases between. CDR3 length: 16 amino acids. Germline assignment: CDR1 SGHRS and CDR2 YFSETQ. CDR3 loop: CASSLEGGRSGNTIYF. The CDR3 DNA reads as TGCGCCAGCAGCTTGGAAGGAGGGCGGAGTGGAAACACCATATATTTT.

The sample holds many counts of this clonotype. CDR3 nucleotide sequence: TGTGCCAGCAGCCAAAGCGGGATTGCCGGGGAGCTGTTTTTT. Amino acid sequence: CASSQSGIAGELFF. This chain uses TRBV3-1 with TRBJ2-2; TRBD2 matches 7 bases. Trimming took 2 bases from V and 6 from J; bases not matched to a gene: 3. Germline values: CDR1 LGHDT, CDR2 YNNKEL (reference sequence). This CDR3 has 14 amino acids. The entire variable domain, with the rest obtained from reference TRBV3-1 and TRBJ2-2, is as follows: DTAVSQTPKYLVTQMGNDKSIKCEQNLGHDTMYWYKQDSKKFLKIMFSYNNKELIINETVPNRFSPKSPDKAHLNLHINSLELGDSAVYFCASSQSGIAGELFFGEGSRLTVL.

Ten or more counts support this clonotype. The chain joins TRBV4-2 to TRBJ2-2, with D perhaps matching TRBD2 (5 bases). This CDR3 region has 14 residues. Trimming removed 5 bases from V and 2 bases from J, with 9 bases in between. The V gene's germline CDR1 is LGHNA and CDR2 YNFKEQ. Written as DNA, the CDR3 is TGTGCCAGCAGCGGCGCGGGCAACACCGGGGAGCTGTTTTTT. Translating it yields CASSGAGNTGELFF.